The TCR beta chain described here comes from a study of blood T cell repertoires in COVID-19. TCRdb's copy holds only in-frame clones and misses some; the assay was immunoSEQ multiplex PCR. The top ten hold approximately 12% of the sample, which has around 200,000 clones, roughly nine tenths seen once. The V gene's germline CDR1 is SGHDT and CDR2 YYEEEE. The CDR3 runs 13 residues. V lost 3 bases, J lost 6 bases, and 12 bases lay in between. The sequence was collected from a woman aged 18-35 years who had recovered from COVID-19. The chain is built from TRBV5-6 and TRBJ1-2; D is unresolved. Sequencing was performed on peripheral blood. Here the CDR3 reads CASSSGTANGYTF. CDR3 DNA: TGTGCCAGCAGCTCAGGAACAGCTAATGGCTACACCTTC.